This T cell receptor beta chain came from a study of blood T cell repertoires in COVID-19. The CDR3 is 16 residues long. The V and J ends lost 6 bases and 0 bases, in that order; junction bases with no gene match: 8. Germline CDR1 reads KGHSH; CDR2 reads LQKENI. Clones were read by immunoSEQ multiplex PCR, and TCRdb kept only the in-frame ones, dropping some. This sample carries roughly 160,000 clones, roughly 80% of them seen once, and the ten largest clones take over 2%. The chain is built from TRBV18 and TRBJ1-3, with 7 bases matching TRBD1. Sequencing was performed on peripheral blood. This receptor was taken from a woman older than 75 with acute or convalescent COVID-19. CDR3 loop: CASSQGQQPSGNTIYF. The CDR3 region has the DNA TGTGCCAGCTCCCAGGGACAGCAGCCCTCTGGAAACACCATATATTTT.